These 5 T cell receptor beta chains originate from one sample sequenced in a study of control samples from healthy donors and cancer patients. The protocol was immunoSEQ multiplex PCR, while the TCRdb copy is restricted to in-frame clones and leaves out a portion. The table includes 25,000 to 30,000 clones, approximately 87% detected once. The sample taken for sequencing was PBMCs. The receptors here all came from a woman aged 40 to 55 with lung cancer.

This clone was observed a few times. V gene TRBV13 combines with J gene TRBJ2-4; the match to TRBD2 covers 15 bases. Trimming at V came to 6 bases and at J to 4 bases, leaving 4 bases not matched to a gene. CDR1 PRHDT and CDR2 FYEKMQ come from the germline V gene (reference sequence). The CDR3 totals 16 residues. The CDR3 DNA sequence: TGTGCCAGCAGTTGGACTAGCGGGGGGGAAAAAAACATTCAGTACTTC. This gives the protein CASSWTSGGEKNIQYF.

The chain uses TRBV30 and TRBJ1-2, with TRBD1 identical over 7 bases. The CDR3 runs to 13 residues. The V segment lost 5 bases and the J segment 4 bases; nucleotides outside the gene matches: 7. The germline V gene has CDR1 GTSNPN and CDR2 SVGIG (reference sequence). In DNA, the CDR3 is TGTGCCTGGGGGACAGATTTTTTCTATGGCTACACCTTC. Its translation is CAWGTDFFYGYTF.

This clone was picked up one time. The chain couples TRBV30 to TRBJ1-1; a weak D match, TRBD1 (5 bases). Germline lookup yields CDR1 GTSNPN and CDR2 SVGIG (reference sequence). This CDR3 has 13 amino acids. With 2 bases removed from V and 9 bases from J, the gap between germline ends came to 16 bases. This CDR3 reads CAWSPQVGTQAFF. For the CDR3, the DNA is TGTGCCTGGAGTCCCCAGGTTGGGACCCAAGCTTTCTTT. Together with reference TRBV30 and TRBJ1-1, the CDR3 gives the full variable domain: SQTIHQWPATLVQPVGSPLSLECTVEGTSNPNLYWYRQAAGRGLQLLFYSVGIGQISSEVPQNLSASRPQDRQFILSSKKLLLSDSGFYLCAWSPQVGTQAFFGQGTRLTVV.

This chain uses TRBV6-5 with TRBJ1-1; no clear D. In germline, CDR1 is MNHEY, CDR2 SVGAGI. V lost 9 bases and J 2 bases, leaving 16 bases between the germline ends. This CDR3 has 14 residues. The CDR3 sequence is CASNRRIPNTEAFF. The CDR3 region has the DNA TGTGCCAGTAACCGACGGATCCCTAACACTGAAGCTTTCTTT.

This clone showed up just a few times. The chain recombines TRBV6-5 with TRBJ1-1, with a weak D call TRBD1 (6 bases). Per germline, CDR1 MNHEY and CDR2 SVGAGI. Trimming cost V 10 bases and J 5 bases, with 20 bases left between them. The CDR3 spans 14 residues. CDR3 residues: CAITWTVRSTEAFF. The CDR3 DNA reads as TGTGCCATAACCTGGACAGTGCGGAGTACTGAAGCTTTCTTT.